The 4 T cell receptor beta chains given below trace back to one sample, sequenced in a study of blood T cell repertoires in COVID-19. Sequenced by immunoSEQ multiplex PCR; TCRdb stores in-frame clones only, minus some. The sample yields tens of thousands of clones, over 80% seen once. The sequencing input was peripheral blood. These receptors were obtained from a man of 80 years or more with active or convalescent COVID-19.

The CDR3 reads CASSSSGGAEETQYF. The CDR3 DNA reads TGTGCCAGCAGCTCGAGCGGGGGGGCGGAAGAGACCCAGTACTTC. The rearrangement joins TRBV5-4 to TRBJ2-5; 10 nucleotides align to TRBD2. Trimming took 3 bases from V and 3 from J; bases not matched to a gene: 5. CDR3 length: 15 residues. Germline CDR1 is SGHNT and CDR2 is YYREEE (reference sequence).

In this sample, this clone turned up a few times. The chain combines TRBV5-6 with TRBJ2-1, with D maybe TRBD2 (6 bases). Germline V gene lookup returns CDR1 SGHDT and CDR2 YYEEEE. Trimming removed 10 bases at V and 5 bases at J, with 13 bases between. This CDR3 is 12 amino acids long. CDR3: CASGGEDNEQFF. CDR3 nucleotide sequence: TGTGCCTCGGGCGGGGAGGACAATGAGCAGTTCTTC.

The chain combines TRBV11-3 with TRBJ2-7, with D possibly TRBD2 on 5 matching bases. This CDR3 contains 15 residues. V was pared by 0 bases and J by 6 bases, with 15 bases between. In germline, CDR1 is SGHNT, CDR2 YENEEA. The CDR3 loop is CASSLDGLLAREQYF. In nucleotides, the CDR3 is TGTGCCAGCAGCTTAGATGGATTGCTAGCTCGCGAGCAGTACTTC.

This chain joins TRBV20-1 and TRBJ1-6; D ambiguous. The CDR3 contains 15 residues. Per germline, CDR1 DFQATT and CDR2 SNEGSKA (reference sequence). V was cut by 3 bases and J by 5 bases, with 14 bases left in between. The CDR3 loop reads CSASSPGFDNSPLHF. The CDR3 nucleotides read TGCAGTGCTAGTAGTCCGGGGTTTGATAATTCACCCCTCCACTTT.